A selection of T cell receptor beta chains follows, all from one sample in a study of blood T cell repertoires in COVID-19. TCRdb's copy holds only in-frame clones and misses some; the assay was immunoSEQ multiplex PCR. The table records about 320,000 clones, approximately 85% of them present only once. Sample: peripheral blood. The receptors were gathered from a human donor in a cohort sampled during active COVID-19. Both conserved end residues are part of each CDR3. D genes are given only for firm matches. Clone size appears in some rows only: once, few, many, or a class for an expanded clone.

j_call | v_call | clone_size | d_call | cdr3_nt | cdr3_aa
TRBJ2-1 | TRBV7-3 | . | TRBD1 | TGTGCCAGCAGCCGAAGCCAGGGGGCATCGCGGGCTGAGCAGTTCTTC | CASSRSQGASRAEQFF
TRBJ2-3 | TRBV11-3 | . | TRBD2 | TGTGCCAGCAGCTCCAAACTAGCGGGGGAAGGCACAGATACGCAGTATTTT | CASSSKLAGEGTDTQYF
TRBJ1-4 | TRBV2 | . | . | TGTGCCAGCACCATATCGGGGGGGTCTAATGAAAAACTGTTTTTT | CASTISGGSNEKLFF
TRBJ2-7 | TRBV6-2/TRBV6-3 | . | . | TGTGCCAGCAGTCAAACCTACGAGCAGTACTTC | CASSQTYEQYF
TRBJ2-7 | TRBV7-2 | . | TRBD2 | TGTGCCAGCAGCGAAGGCGGGGGGGCCTACGAGCAGTACTTC | CASSEGGGAYEQYF
TRBJ2-5 | TRBV20-1 | . | TRBD2 | TGCAGTGCTAGTGGGACGGGGGGCCAAGAGACCCAGTACTTC | CSASGTGGQETQYF
TRBJ1-6 | TRBV24-1 | . | TRBD1 | TGTGCCACCAGGCACTCGAAGGAGGGACAGCCCCGAAGAAACTCCTATAATTCACCCCTCCACTTT | CATRHSKEGQPRRNSYNSPLHF
TRBJ1-5 | TRBV6-5 | . | TRBD1 | TGTGCCAGCAGTTATAAGGGGGCGTCGTTTCAGCCCCAGCATTTT | CASSYKGASFQPQHF
TRBJ2-3 | TRBV12-3/TRBV12-4 | . | . | TGTGCCAGCAGTTGGAGGGAGGATACGCAGTATTTT | CASSWREDTQYF
TRBJ2-5 | TRBV18 | many | TRBD2 | TGTGCCAGCTCACCACCGGAGCGGGGGGCGCGAAAGACCCAGTACTTC | CASSPPERGARKTQYF
TRBJ1-6 | TRBV9 | . | TRBD1 | TGTGCCAGCAGCGAAGGGACAGGGTCTTCACCCCTCCACTTT | CASSEGTGSSPLHF
TRBJ2-7 | TRBV5-1 | . | TRBD1 | TGCGCCAGCAGCTTGGGGACAGGGGGCGAGCAGTACTTC | CASSLGTGGEQYF
TRBJ2-5 | TRBV5-1 | . | TRBD1 | TGCGCCAGCAGCCGAGGACAGGGCCAAGAGACCCAGTACTTC | CASSRGQGQETQYF
TRBJ1-4 | TRBV19 | . | TRBD1 | TGTGCCAGTACGGGACAGAAAAATGAAAAACTGTTTTTT | CASTGQKNEKLFF
TRBJ2-5 | TRBV7-3 | . | . | TGTGCCAGCAGCTTGGCCTTCCAAGAGACCCAGTACTTC | CASSLAFQETQYF
TRBJ1-4 | TRBV4-1 | . | . | TGCGCCAGCAGTCCAAATTCCAGATTTAATGAAAAACTGTTTTTT | CASSPNSRFNEKLFF
TRBJ2-1 | TRBV4-1 | . | . | TGCGCCAGCAGCCAAGGTCTTGCCAGAGGGTCCTACAATGAGCAGTTCTTC | CASSQGLARGSYNEQFF
TRBJ1-2 | TRBV6-5 | . | . | TGTGCCAGCAGTTTCCGTCGGGGGGAGGGCTATGGCTACACCTTC | CASSFRRGEGYGYTF
TRBJ2-5 | TRBV28 | . | TRBD1 | TGTGCCAGCAGGCGGACAGGGGAGGGAGAGACCCAGTACTTC | CASRRTGEGETQYF
TRBJ1-2 | TRBV5-1 | few | . | TGCGCCAGCAGCTTGGGACAGCAAACGAACTATGGCTACACCTTC | CASSLGQQTNYGYTF
TRBJ2-6 | TRBV6-5 | . | TRBD2 | TGTGCCAGCACCACGGGGGGGCTGGGGGCCAACGTCCTGACTTTC | CASTTGGLGANVLTF
TRBJ2-2 | TRBV10-3 | . | TRBD2 | TGTGCCATCAGTCGTCAGCGGGGGGGGAACACCGGGGAGCTGTTTTTT | CAISRQRGGNTGELFF